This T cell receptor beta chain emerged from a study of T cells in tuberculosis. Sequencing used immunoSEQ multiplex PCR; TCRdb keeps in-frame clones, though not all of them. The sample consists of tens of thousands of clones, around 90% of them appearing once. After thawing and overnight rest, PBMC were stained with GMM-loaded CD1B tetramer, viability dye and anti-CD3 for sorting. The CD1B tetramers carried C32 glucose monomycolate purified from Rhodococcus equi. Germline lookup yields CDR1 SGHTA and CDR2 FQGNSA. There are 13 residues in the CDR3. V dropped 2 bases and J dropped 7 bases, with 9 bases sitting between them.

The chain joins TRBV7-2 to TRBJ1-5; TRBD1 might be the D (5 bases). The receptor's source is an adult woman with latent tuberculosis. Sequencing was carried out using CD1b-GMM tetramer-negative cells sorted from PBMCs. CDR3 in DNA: TGTGCCAGCAGCTTATGGGGGGAACAGCCCCAGCATTTT. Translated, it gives CASSLWGEQPQHF.